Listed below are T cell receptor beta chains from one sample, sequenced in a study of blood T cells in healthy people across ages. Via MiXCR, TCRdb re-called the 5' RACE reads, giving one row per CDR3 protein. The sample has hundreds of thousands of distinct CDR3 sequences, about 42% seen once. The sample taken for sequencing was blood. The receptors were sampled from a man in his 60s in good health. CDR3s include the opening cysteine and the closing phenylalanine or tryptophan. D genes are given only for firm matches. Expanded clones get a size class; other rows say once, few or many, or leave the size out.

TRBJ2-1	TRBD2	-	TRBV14	CASSQASGLAGYEQFF	TGTGCCAGCAGCCAAGCTTCGGGACTAGCGGGGTATGAGCAGTTCTTC
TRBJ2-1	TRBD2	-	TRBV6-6	CASSRLAGVVNEQFF	TGTGCCAGCAGTAGACTAGCGGGGGTTGTGAATGAGCAGTTCTTC
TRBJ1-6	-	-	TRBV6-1	CAKSRGENSPLHF	TGTGCCAAAAGCAGGGGAGAGAATTCACCCCTCCACTTT
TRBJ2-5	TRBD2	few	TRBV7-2	CASSLGTSRETQYF	TGTGCCAGCAGCTTGGGGACTAGTCGGGAGACCCAGTACTTC
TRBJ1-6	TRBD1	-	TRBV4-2	CASSQNRGGNSPLHF	TGTGCCAGCAGCCAAAACAGGGGTGGTAATTCACCCCTCCACTTT
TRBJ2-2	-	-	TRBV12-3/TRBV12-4	CASSLQSAVTGELFF	TGTGCCAGCAGTTTACAGAGTGCGGTGACCGGGGAGCTGTTTTTT
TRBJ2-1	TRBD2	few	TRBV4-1	CASSHRGGWSYNEQFF	TGCGCCAGCAGCCACCGGGGGGGCTGGTCCTACAATGAGCAGTTCTTC
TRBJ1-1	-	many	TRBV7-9	CASSPKYRVKNEAFF	TGTGCCAGCAGTCCGAAATACAGGGTTAAGAATGAAGCTTTCTTT
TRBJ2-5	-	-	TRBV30	CAGSVIPETQYF	TGTGCCGGGAGTGTAATTCCCGAGACCCAGTACTTC
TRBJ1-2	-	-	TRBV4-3	CASSPTGRGSCGYTF	TGCGCCAGCAGCCCTACGGGCAGGGGCTCTTGTGGCTACACCTTC
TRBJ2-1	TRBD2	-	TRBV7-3	CASATGTSGETQFF	TGTGCCAGCGCGACCGGGACTAGCGGCGAGACCCAGTTCTTC
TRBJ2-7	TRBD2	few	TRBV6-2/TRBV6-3	CASRTSIGEQYF	TGTGCCAGCCGGACTAGCATAGGCGAGCAGTACTTC
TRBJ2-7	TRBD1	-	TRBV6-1	CASRSRVGQGTAEQYF	TGTGCCAGCCGGTCCCGAGTCGGACAGGGGACGGCCGAGCAGTACTTC
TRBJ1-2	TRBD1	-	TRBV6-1	CAVSMGQLYGYTF	TGTGCCGTATCCATGGGACAGCTCTATGGCTACACCTTC
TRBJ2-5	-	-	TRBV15	CATSRDESPGPVGETQYF	TGTGCCACCAGCAGAGATGAAAGTCCAGGTCCTGTAGGGGAGACCCAGTACTTC
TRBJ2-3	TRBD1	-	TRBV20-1	CSAEWSDRDTDTQYF	TGCAGTGCTGAGTGGTCCGACAGGGACACAGATACGCAGTATTTT
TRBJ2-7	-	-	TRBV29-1	CSVSRGMGYEQYF	TGCAGCGTCTCCCGCGGCATGGGTTACGAGCAGTACTTC
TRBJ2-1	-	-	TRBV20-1	CSARGANEQFF	TGCAGTGCTAGAGGGGCCAATGAGCAGTTCTTC
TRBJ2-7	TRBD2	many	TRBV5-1	CASSFGAGRVGDEQYF	TGCGCCAGCAGCTTTGGTGCAGGGAGGGTTGGCGACGAGCAGTACTTC
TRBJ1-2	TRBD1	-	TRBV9	CASRSLGQTGYTF	TGTGCCAGCAGATCCTTGGGACAGACTGGCTACACCTTC
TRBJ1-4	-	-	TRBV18	CASSPSGQGEKLFF	TGTGCCAGCTCACCATCGGGACAAGGGGAAAAACTGTTTTTT
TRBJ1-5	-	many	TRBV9	CASSGGYEGQPQHF	TGTGCCAGCAGCGGGGGATACGAAGGTCAGCCCCAGCATTTT
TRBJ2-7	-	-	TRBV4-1	CASSRISGEQYF	TGCGCCAGCAGCCGAATTTCGGGCGAGCAGTACTTC
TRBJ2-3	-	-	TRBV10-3	CAISRDSGSTDTQYF	TGTGCCATCAGCCGGGACTCAGGGAGCACAGATACGCAGTATTTT
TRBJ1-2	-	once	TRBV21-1	CASSKTLIQGSRYGYTF	TGTGCCAGCAGCAAAACCCTAATACAGGGATCCCGCTATGGCTACACCTTC
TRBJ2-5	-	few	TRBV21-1	CASSNLDRRVLKTQYF	TGTGCCAGCAGCAATTTAGACAGGCGGGTTTTGAAGACCCAGTACTTC
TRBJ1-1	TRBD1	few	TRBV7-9	CASSTQGGTEAFF	TGTGCCAGCAGCACACAGGGGGGCACTGAAGCTTTCTTT
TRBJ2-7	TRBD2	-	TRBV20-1	CSARVDGRGISYEQYF	TGCAGTGCTAGAGTCGACGGGCGGGGGATATCCTACGAGCAGTACTTC
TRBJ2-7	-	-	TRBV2	CASSDRREANNEQYF	TGTGCCAGCAGTGATCGCAGGGAGGCTAACAATGAGCAGTACTTC
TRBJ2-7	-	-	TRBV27	CASSLAQKGPYEQYF	TGTGCCAGCAGTTTAGCCCAGAAAGGGCCCTACGAGCAGTACTTC
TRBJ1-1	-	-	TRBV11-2	CASSASDKGTEAFF	TGTGCCAGCAGCGCGTCGGACAAAGGCACTGAAGCTTTCTTT
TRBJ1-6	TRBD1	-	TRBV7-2	CASSLGAGGAIYNSPLHF	TGTGCCAGCAGCTTAGGGGCAGGGGGAGCCATCTATAATTCACCCCTCCACTTT
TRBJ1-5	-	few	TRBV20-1	CSASAGGNQPQHF	TGCAGTGCTTCGGCGGGAGGGAATCAGCCCCAGCATTTT
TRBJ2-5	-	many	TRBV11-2	CASSDLQETQYF	TGTGCCAGCAGCGACCTCCAAGAGACCCAGTACTTC
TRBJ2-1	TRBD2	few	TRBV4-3	CASSQVKRGSSYNEQFF	TGCGCCAGCAGCCAAGTTAAGCGGGGGAGCTCCTACAATGAGCAGTTCTTC
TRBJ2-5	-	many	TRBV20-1	CSAREGQIQETQYF	TGCAGTGCTAGAGAAGGGCAGATCCAAGAGACCCAGTACTTC
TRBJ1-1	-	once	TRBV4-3	CASSQPGDYTEAFF	TGCGCCAGCAGCCAACCTGGGGACTACACTGAAGCTTTCTTT
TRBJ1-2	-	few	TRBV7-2	CASSLEGSGYGYTF	TGTGCCAGCAGCTTAGAGGGGTCGGGCTATGGCTACACCTTC
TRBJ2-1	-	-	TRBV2	CAGIGGSRNNEQFF	TGTGCCGGCATTGGGGGTTCGAGGAACAATGAGCAGTTCTTC
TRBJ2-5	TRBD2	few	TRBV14	CASSRRLAGVEETQYF	TGTGCCAGCAGCCGGAGGCTAGCGGGGGTCGAAGAGACCCAGTACTTC
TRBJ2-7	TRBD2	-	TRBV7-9	CASSRAGGESSYEQYF	TGTGCCAGCAGTCGAGCGGGGGGGGAGAGCTCCTACGAGCAGTACTTC
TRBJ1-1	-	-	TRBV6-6	CASSYEDAPEAFF	TGTGCCAGCAGTTACGAGGACGCACCCGAAGCTTTCTTT
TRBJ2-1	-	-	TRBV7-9	CASSVPLGRVSYNEQFF	TGTGCCAGCAGCGTACCCCTAGGACGAGTTTCCTACAATGAGCAGTTCTTC
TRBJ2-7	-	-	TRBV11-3	CVSSLDRRYEQYF	TGTGTCAGCAGCTTGGACAGACGATACGAGCAGTACTTC